What follows is one T cell receptor (beta chain) and its context. There are 15 residues in the CDR3. V was pared by 7 bases and J by 2 bases, with 17 bases between. Per the germline V gene, CDR1 is MNHEY and CDR2 is SMNVEV (reference sequence). Under the authors' procedure: Reference gene primer amplification gave nucleated cell count estimates. TCRdb keeps only in-frame clones here, not all; method: immunoSEQ multiplex PCR. V and J calls and clone size come straight from that table; D and trimming were deduced from the DNA. The sample carries fewer than 500,000 clones, about 80% recorded once. This sample was included in a study of blood T cell repertoires in COVID-19. Background on the study: Sources were T cells, B-cell-depleted T cells, or PBMCs; the material itself was cDNA or gDNA.

The TCR originated in a human donor with acute or convalescent COVID-19. The donor label of this sample is uncertain. This chain connects TRBV27 to TRBJ1-1; D remains unclear. The specimen was peripheral blood. This CDR3 is CASMEKERLNTEAFF. In DNA, the CDR3 is TGTGCCAGCATGGAAAAAGAGAGGCTTAACACTGAAGCTTTCTTT.